A selection of T cell receptor beta chains follows, all from one sample in a study of technical replicates of blood from a handful of donors. TCRdb keeps only in-frame clones here, not all; method: immunoSEQ multiplex PCR. The data contain more than 65,000 clones, 93% of them singletons. Sequencing used T cells isolated from PBMCs. All receptors come from a human donor in good health. Each CDR3 is given with its conserved first and last residue. A D gene is named only where the DNA matches it firmly. Size values are once, few and many counts, or a class for expanded clones, and some rows have none.

cdr3_aa: CAIRPSEGRSGYEQYF
cdr3_nt: TGTGCCATCAGACCGTCGGAGGGCCGGTCAGGTTACGAGCAGTACTTC
clone_size: .
j_call: TRBJ2-7
v_call: TRBV10-3
d_call: .

cdr3_aa: CASSIDRSFYSVTEAFF
cdr3_nt: TGTGCCAGTAGTATAGATAGGAGTTTTTATTCCGTCACTGAAGCTTTCTTT
clone_size: few
j_call: TRBJ1-1
v_call: TRBV19
d_call: .

cdr3_aa: CASSVVDAREGPDTQYF
cdr3_nt: TGTGCCAGCAGCGTAGTTGACGCGCGGGAGGGCCCAGATACGCAGTATTTT
clone_size: .
j_call: TRBJ2-3
v_call: TRBV9
d_call: TRBD2

cdr3_aa: CASSQTGEDGYTF
cdr3_nt: TGTGCCAGCAGCCAAACAGGGGAAGATGGCTACACCTTC
clone_size: .
j_call: TRBJ1-2
v_call: TRBV7-2
d_call: TRBD1

cdr3_aa: CASSSRQGAFEQYF
cdr3_nt: TGTGCCAGCAGCTCTAGACAGGGGGCTTTCGAGCAGTACTTC
clone_size: .
j_call: TRBJ2-7
v_call: TRBV2
d_call: TRBD1

cdr3_aa: CASSLGWSGPDTQYF
cdr3_nt: TGTGCCAGCAGCTTAGGTTGGTCAGGCCCAGATACGCAGTATTTT
clone_size: .
j_call: TRBJ2-3
v_call: TRBV7-3
d_call: .

cdr3_aa: CASSPGILNTEAFF
cdr3_nt: TGTGCCAGCTCACCGGGCATTCTGAACACTGAAGCTTTCTTT
clone_size: .
j_call: TRBJ1-1
v_call: TRBV18
d_call: .

cdr3_aa: CASSISSGSYEQYF
cdr3_nt: TGTGCCAGTAGTATCTCTAGCGGGAGTTACGAGCAGTACTTC
clone_size: .
j_call: TRBJ2-7
v_call: TRBV19
d_call: TRBD2

cdr3_aa: CASRNRTANVLTF
cdr3_nt: TGCGCCAGCAGAAACAGGACGGCCAACGTCCTGACTTTC
clone_size: once
j_call: TRBJ2-6
v_call: TRBV10-2
d_call: .

cdr3_aa: CASSTTGGRYTEAFF
cdr3_nt: TGCGCCAGCAGCACAACAGGGGGCAGGTACACTGAAGCTTTCTTT
clone_size: .
j_call: TRBJ1-1
v_call: TRBV5-1
d_call: TRBD1

cdr3_aa: CATGEQGSTDTQYF
cdr3_nt: TGTGCCACCGGTGAACAGGGTAGCACAGATACGCAGTATTTT
clone_size: .
j_call: TRBJ2-3
v_call: TRBV6-5
d_call: .

cdr3_aa: CASSNLDRGYSNQPQHF
cdr3_nt: TGTGCCAGCAGCAACTTAGACAGGGGCTATAGCAATCAGCCCCAGCATTTT
clone_size: few
j_call: TRBJ1-5
v_call: TRBV5-8
d_call: TRBD1

cdr3_aa: CASSPGPGRGGYTF
cdr3_nt: TGTGCCAGCAGCCCTGGGCCGGGAAGAGGCGGCTACACCTTC
clone_size: .
j_call: TRBJ1-2
v_call: TRBV7-3
d_call: .

cdr3_aa: CASNSAMGPDSWAYEQYF
cdr3_nt: TGTGCCAGCAACTCGGCAATGGGACCGGACAGTTGGGCCTACGAGCAGTACTTC
clone_size: .
j_call: TRBJ2-7
v_call: TRBV9
d_call: .

cdr3_aa: CASGSRRGQPQHF
cdr3_nt: TGTGCCAGCGGATCCCGAAGAGGACAGCCCCAGCATTTT
clone_size: .
j_call: TRBJ1-5
v_call: TRBV28
d_call: .

cdr3_aa: CASSREFETITDTQYF
cdr3_nt: TGTGCCAGCAGTCGAGAGTTCGAGACAATCACAGATACGCAGTATTTT
clone_size: .
j_call: TRBJ2-3
v_call: TRBV27
d_call: .

cdr3_aa: CASSQTVQETQYF
cdr3_nt: TGTGCCAGCAGCCAGACAGTCCAAGAGACCCAGTACTTC
clone_size: .
j_call: TRBJ2-5
v_call: TRBV6-5
d_call: .

cdr3_aa: CASSRQDQETQYF
cdr3_nt: TGTGCCAGCTCTCGACAGGATCAAGAGACCCAGTACTTC
clone_size: .
j_call: TRBJ2-5
v_call: TRBV6-1
d_call: .

cdr3_aa: CASNVELGGRRSDTQYF
cdr3_nt: TGTGCCAGCAACGTAGAATTAGGAGGGAGGCGGTCAGATACGCAGTATTTT
clone_size: .
j_call: TRBJ2-3
v_call: TRBV9
d_call: .

cdr3_aa: CASSGSGRAYNEQFF
cdr3_nt: TGTGCCAGCAGCGGTAGCGGTAGGGCCTACAATGAGCAGTTCTTC
clone_size: .
j_call: TRBJ2-1
v_call: TRBV9
d_call: .

cdr3_aa: CASSPRDRANTEAFF
cdr3_nt: TGTGCCAGCTCACCAAGGGACAGGGCAAACACTGAAGCTTTCTTT
clone_size: .
j_call: TRBJ1-1
v_call: TRBV18
d_call: TRBD1

cdr3_aa: CATSRDLGTVIGGYTF
cdr3_nt: TGTGCCACCAGCAGAGATCTTGGGACAGTGATTGGTGGCTACACCTTC
clone_size: .
j_call: TRBJ1-2
v_call: TRBV15
d_call: TRBD1

cdr3_aa: CASSLYTGDTEAFF
cdr3_nt: TGTGCCAGCAGCTTATACACAGGGGACACTGAAGCTTTCTTT
clone_size: .
j_call: TRBJ1-1
v_call: TRBV7-9
d_call: TRBD1

cdr3_aa: CASSPPSTSAETQYF
cdr3_nt: TGTGCCAGCAGCCCTCCTTCGACTAGCGCCGAGACCCAGTACTTC
clone_size: .
j_call: TRBJ2-5
v_call: TRBV13
d_call: TRBD2

cdr3_aa: CASSFASSRESSYEQYF
cdr3_nt: TGTGCCAGCAGCTTTGCTAGTTCGCGGGAGTCTTCCTACGAGCAGTACTTC
clone_size: .
j_call: TRBJ2-7
v_call: TRBV12-1
d_call: .

cdr3_aa: CASSLRGSYEQYF
cdr3_nt: TGTGCCAGCAGCTTAAGGGGCTCCTACGAGCAGTACTTC
clone_size: .
j_call: TRBJ2-7
v_call: TRBV11-3
d_call: .

cdr3_aa: CASGWTASYEQYF
cdr3_nt: TGCGCCAGCGGATGGACAGCCTCCTACGAGCAGTACTTC
clone_size: .
j_call: TRBJ2-7
v_call: TRBV10-2
d_call: .

cdr3_aa: CASSSYSVWSTEAFF
cdr3_nt: TGTGCCAGCAGCTCCTATTCGGTCTGGTCCACTGAAGCTTTCTTT
clone_size: .
j_call: TRBJ1-1
v_call: TRBV5-6
d_call: .

cdr3_aa: CASSVTGARTDTQYF
cdr3_nt: TGTGCCAGCAGTGTCACTGGGGCGCGGACAGATACGCAGTATTTT
clone_size: .
j_call: TRBJ2-3
v_call: TRBV2
d_call: .

cdr3_aa: CASSSGTGGDGEQFF
cdr3_nt: TGTGCCAGCAGCTCGGGGACAGGAGGGGATGGTGAGCAGTTCTTC
clone_size: .
j_call: TRBJ2-1
v_call: TRBV11-3
d_call: TRBD1

cdr3_aa: CASSLVLAGNNEQFF
cdr3_nt: TGCGCCAGCAGCTTGGTACTAGCGGGAAACAATGAGCAGTTCTTC
clone_size: .
j_call: TRBJ2-1
v_call: TRBV5-1
d_call: TRBD2

cdr3_aa: CASSLSYGVDTEAFF
cdr3_nt: TGTGCCAGCAGTTTATCGTACGGGGTGGACACTGAAGCTTTCTTT
clone_size: .
j_call: TRBJ1-1
v_call: TRBV27
d_call: .

cdr3_aa: CASSLGTGEVETQYF
cdr3_nt: TGCGCCAGCAGCTTGGGGACAGGGGAGGTGGAGACCCAGTACTTC
clone_size: .
j_call: TRBJ2-5
v_call: TRBV5-1
d_call: TRBD1

cdr3_aa: CASSLFARGDTGELFF
cdr3_nt: TGTGCCAGCAGCTTATTTGCCAGGGGAGACACCGGGGAGCTGTTTTTT
clone_size: .
j_call: TRBJ2-2
v_call: TRBV7-2
d_call: .

cdr3_aa: CASSAYRDSGELFF
cdr3_nt: TGTGCCAGCAGTGCTTACCGGGACAGTGGGGAGCTGTTTTTT
clone_size: .
j_call: TRBJ2-2
v_call: TRBV28
d_call: TRBD1

cdr3_aa: CASSLGTSGRYEQYF
cdr3_nt: TGTGCCAGCAGCTTAGGGACTAGCGGGAGGTACGAGCAGTACTTC
clone_size: .
j_call: TRBJ2-7
v_call: TRBV7-8
d_call: TRBD2

cdr3_aa: CASSGTLLAGGRTYEQYF
cdr3_nt: TGTGCCAGCAGTGGGACTCTACTAGCGGGAGGCCGGACTTACGAGCAGTACTTC
clone_size: .
j_call: TRBJ2-7
v_call: TRBV6-1
d_call: TRBD2

cdr3_aa: CASSAWDSSNYGYTF
cdr3_nt: TGTGCCAGCAGCGCTTGGGACAGCTCTAACTATGGCTACACCTTC
clone_size: .
j_call: TRBJ1-2
v_call: TRBV9
d_call: TRBD1

cdr3_aa: CASSLGLSTDTQYF
cdr3_nt: TGTGCCAGCAGCCTGGGACTCAGCACAGATACGCAGTATTTT
clone_size: .
j_call: TRBJ2-3
v_call: TRBV9
d_call: .

cdr3_aa: CASSDIGSGNTIYF
cdr3_nt: TGTGCCAGCAGTGACATCGGCTCTGGAAACACCATATATTTT
clone_size: .
j_call: TRBJ1-3
v_call: TRBV9
d_call: .

cdr3_aa: CASSPSGSSTDTQYF
cdr3_nt: TGTGCCAGCAGCCCCTCTGGGAGTTCGACAGATACGCAGTATTTT
clone_size: .
j_call: TRBJ2-3
v_call: TRBV11-3
d_call: .

cdr3_aa: CASSWGDQPQHF
cdr3_nt: TGTGCCAGCAGCTGGGGAGATCAGCCCCAGCATTTT
clone_size: .
j_call: TRBJ1-5
v_call: TRBV7-9
d_call: .

cdr3_aa: CASSSQSDREAFF
cdr3_nt: TGTGCCAGCAGCTCACAATCTGACAGGGAAGCTTTCTTT
clone_size: once
j_call: TRBJ1-1
v_call: TRBV7-3
d_call: .

cdr3_aa: CAWTGTGVLETQYF
cdr3_nt: TGTGCCTGGACCGGGACAGGGGTGTTGGAGACCCAGTACTTC
clone_size: .
j_call: TRBJ2-5
v_call: TRBV30
d_call: TRBD1

cdr3_aa: CASSPIAGGSTDTQYF
cdr3_nt: TGTGCCAGCAGCCCGATAGCGGGAGGCTCCACAGATACGCAGTATTTT
clone_size: few
j_call: TRBJ2-3
v_call: TRBV11-3
d_call: TRBD2

cdr3_aa: CASSPTGTNEKLFF
cdr3_nt: TGTGCCAGCTCACCGACAGGAACTAATGAAAAACTGTTTTTT
clone_size: .
j_call: TRBJ1-4
v_call: TRBV18
d_call: .

cdr3_aa: CASRANSGGTTEAFF
cdr3_nt: TGTGCCAGTAGGGCCAACTCGGGGGGGACCACTGAAGCTTTCTTT
clone_size: .
j_call: TRBJ1-1
v_call: TRBV19
d_call: .

cdr3_aa: CASSIVAGEYEQYF
cdr3_nt: TGTGCCAGTAGTATCGTAGCGGGAGAGTACGAGCAGTACTTC
clone_size: .
j_call: TRBJ2-7
v_call: TRBV19
d_call: TRBD2

cdr3_aa: CASSRGASEQFF
cdr3_nt: TGTGCCAGCAGCAGGGGTGCGTCAGAGCAGTTCTTC
clone_size: .
j_call: TRBJ2-1
v_call: TRBV9
d_call: .

cdr3_aa: CASSPSSYNEQFF
cdr3_nt: TGTGCCAGCAGCCCGTCCTCCTACAATGAGCAGTTCTTC
clone_size: .
j_call: TRBJ2-1
v_call: TRBV11-2
d_call: .

cdr3_aa: CASSWITTSGRNEQYF
cdr3_nt: TGTGCCAGCAGTTGGATAACGACTAGCGGGAGAAACGAGCAGTACTTC
clone_size: .
j_call: TRBJ2-7
v_call: TRBV6-5
d_call: TRBD2

cdr3_aa: CASSPGGLYQETQYF
cdr3_nt: TGTGCCAGCAGCCCAGGCGGACTTTACCAAGAGACCCAGTACTTC
clone_size: .
j_call: TRBJ2-5
v_call: TRBV11-2
d_call: .

cdr3_aa: CASRQVNTEAFF
cdr3_nt: TGTGCCAGCAGACAGGTCAACACTGAAGCTTTCTTT
clone_size: .
j_call: TRBJ1-1
v_call: TRBV5-6
d_call: .

cdr3_aa: CASTLLRGGADTQYF
cdr3_nt: TGTGCCAGCACCTTACTACGGGGAGGTGCAGATACGCAGTATTTT
clone_size: .
j_call: TRBJ2-3
v_call: TRBV6-6
d_call: .

cdr3_aa: CASSVVLAGGEQFF
cdr3_nt: TGTGCCAGCAGCGTAGTTCTAGCGGGAGGTGAGCAGTTCTTC
clone_size: .
j_call: TRBJ2-1
v_call: TRBV9
d_call: TRBD2

cdr3_aa: CASSSQGDTEAFF
cdr3_nt: TGTGCCAGCAGCTCACAGGGTGACACTGAAGCTTTCTTT
clone_size: .
j_call: TRBJ1-1
v_call: TRBV7-9
d_call: .

cdr3_aa: CASSEQGTGELFF
cdr3_nt: TGTGCCAGCAGTGAACAGGGCACCGGGGAGCTGTTTTTT
clone_size: .
j_call: TRBJ2-2
v_call: TRBV2
d_call: .

cdr3_aa: CASRKTTGTFEKLFF
cdr3_nt: TGTGCCAGCAGAAAGACGACAGGGACCTTTGAAAAACTGTTTTTT
clone_size: .
j_call: TRBJ1-4
v_call: TRBV28
d_call: TRBD1